Below are 30 T cell receptor beta chains sequenced from a single sample in a study of T cell responses to AZD1222 COVID-19 vaccine. TCRdb keeps only in-frame clones here, not all; method: immunoSEQ multiplex PCR. Here the sample spans 150,000 to 200,000 clones, 80% to 90% being singletons. The sample here was peripheral blood, taken 28 days after the second AZD1222 dose. The receptors shown here come from an adult who received the AZD1222 COVID-19 vaccine.

This chain connects TRBV12-5 to TRBJ1-1, with 7 bases identical to TRBD1. Germline-derived CDR1 and CDR2 are LGHNT and FRNRAP. The CDR3 consists of 16 residues. J gave up 2 bases and V 6 bases, and 12 bases lay outside the gene matches. CDR3 nucleotides: TGTGCTAGTGGGGAATCAAGGGGGCCCCTAAACACTGAAGCTTTCTTT. This codes for CASGESRGPLNTEAFF. Complete variable domain (other parts from reference TRBV12-5 and TRBJ1-1): DARVTQTPRHKVTEMGQEVTMRCQPILGHNTVFWYRQTMMQGLELLAYFRNRAPLDDSGMPKDRFSAEMPDATLATLKIQPSEPRDSAVYFCASGESRGPLNTEAFFGQGTRLTVV.

The rearrangement links TRBV6-5 to TRBJ1-3; TRBD1 matches at 7 bases. The germline V gene encodes CDR1 MNHEY and CDR2 SVGAGI. This CDR3 is 15 amino acids long. J lost 0 bases, V lost 6 bases, and 5 bases had no gene match. The CDR3 is CASSEDRFSGNTIYF. CDR3 nucleotides: TGTGCCAGCAGCGAGGACAGGTTCTCTGGAAACACCATATATTTT.

This clone was detected once. J is TRBJ1-6 and V is TRBV6-5; 9 nucleotides align to TRBD1. Germline CDR1 and CDR2: MNHEY and SVGAGI. This CDR3 has 16 residues. The V segment lost 0 bases and the J segment 5 bases; nucleotides outside the gene matches: 2. The CDR3 DNA reads TGTGCCAGCAGTTACTCTAGGGACAGGGATAATTCACCCCTCCACTTT. Translation gives CASSYSRDRDNSPLHF.

The genes are TRBV10-3 and TRBJ2-7; 7 nucleotides match TRBD1. The CDR3 sequence is 15 residues long. Germline assignment: CDR1 ENHRY and CDR2 SYGVKD. Trimming at V came to 4 bases and at J to 1 base, leaving 7 bases not matched to a gene. The CDR3 here is CAISGRAGGSYEQYF. In DNA form, the CDR3 reads TGTGCCATCAGTGGTAGGGCAGGGGGTTCCTACGAGCAGTACTTC.

Notes on this clone: The same CDR3 also results from other DNA sequences found in this sample. The chain has TRBV19 and TRBJ2-3; no clear D. The CDR3 sequence is 14 residues long. Germline CDR1 is LNHDA and CDR2 is SQIVND (reference sequence). V gave up 0 bases and J gave up 2 bases, with 6 bases separating them. CDR3: CASSIDTVTDTQYF. The CDR3, as DNA: TGTGCCAGTAGTATAGATACGGTCACAGATACGCAGTATTTT.

V and J are TRBV4-3 and TRBJ1-2; D is unresolved. Trimming cost V 3 bases and J 2 bases, with 7 bases left between them. CDR1 LGHNA and CDR2 YSLEER come from the germline V gene. The CDR3 consists of 13 residues. The CDR3 bases are TGCGCCAGCAGCCAGGTTGGCAACTATGGCTACACCTTC. It is translated as CASSQVGNYGYTF.

This chain connects TRBV6-1 to TRBJ2-2, with unresolved D. The germline gives CDR1 MNHNS, CDR2 SASEGT. Trimming took off 0 bases at V and 6 bases at J, with 5 bases between the two ends. This CDR3 is built from 13 residues. Written as DNA, the CDR3 is TGTGCCAGCAGTGAAGCTTATTCCGGGGAGCTGTTTTTT. It is translated as CASSEAYSGELFF.

The rearrangement uses TRBV19 and TRBJ1-1; 7 nucleotides line up with TRBD1. The CDR3 spans 14 residues. After removal of 5 bases from V and 4 bases from J, the junction contained 7 bases not matched to a gene. In germline, CDR1 is LNHDA, CDR2 SQIVND (reference sequence). As DNA, the CDR3 is TGTGCCAGTAGTTTACAGGGGATTGGCACTGAAGCTTTCTTT. Translating it yields CASSLQGIGTEAFF.

The gene calls are TRBV6-2 or TRBV6-3 and TRBJ2-5; D is uncertain. CDR1 is MNHEY, CDR2 SVGEGT, per germline. CDR3 length equals 15 residues. V was pared by 5 bases and J by 6 bases, with 19 bases between. The CDR3 region is CASSIPGGSSKTQYF. In nucleotides, the CDR3 is TGTGCCAGCAGTATCCCGGGCGGCAGCTCCAAGACCCAGTACTTC.

The genes are TRBV15 and TRBJ1-2; D unresolved. The CDR3 totals 14 residues. CDR1 is LNHNV, CDR2 YYDKDF, per germline (reference sequence). The ends were cut back, 0 bases at V and 4 bases at J, with 9 bases in the middle. CDR3 in DNA: TGTGCCACCAGCAGAGACCTTGGGAGCTATGGCTACACCTTC. The encoded protein is CATSRDLGSYGYTF.

The genes are TRBV7-9 and TRBJ1-4; TRBD1 matches at 9 bases. V gave up 6 bases and J gave up 4 bases; unmatched junction bases: 3. The germline gives CDR1 SEHNR, CDR2 FQNEAQ (reference sequence). This CDR3 region has 14 residues. CDR3 region: CASRSDRGNEKLFF. The CDR3 DNA follows: TGTGCCAGCAGATCGGACAGGGGTAATGAAAAACTGTTTTTT.

The chain links TRBV4-2 to TRBJ1-1; D is possibly TRBD1 (5 bases). The germline gives CDR1 LGHNA, CDR2 YNFKEQ. The CDR3 length is 13 residues. V was pared by 0 bases and J by 8 bases, with 10 bases between. The CDR3 is CASSQDRGEEAFF. The CDR3 nucleotides are TGTGCCAGCAGCCAAGATCGGGGGGAAGAAGCTTTCTTT.

The chain combines TRBV12-3 or TRBV12-4 with TRBJ1-3; 10 bases agree with TRBD1. The CDR3 runs 13 residues. V dropped 6 bases and J dropped 9; count of bases not matched to a gene: 5. DNA for the CDR3: TGTGCCAGCAGGGACAGGGGGATTACCACCATATATTTT. Translation gives CASRDRGITTIYF.

This clone came up once. The chain links TRBV3-1 (or the pseudogene TRBV3-2) to TRBJ2-7, with 9 bases lining up with TRBD1. Per germline, CDR1 LGHDT and CDR2 YNNKEL (reference sequence). The CDR3 extends over 15 amino acids. V was clipped by 1 base and J by 1 base; unmatched bases: 2. The DNA of the CDR3 is TGTGCCAGCAGCCAAGTTGGGACAGGGTCCTACGAGCAGTACTTC. It codes for CASSQVGTGSYEQYF.

This chain uses TRBV12-3 or TRBV12-4 with TRBJ1-1, with D uncertain. The CDR3 is made up of 13 amino acids. V lost 3 bases and J 0 bases, leaving 5 bases between the germline ends. The CDR3: CASSFFLNTEAFF. The CDR3 bases are TGTGCCAGCAGTTTTTTCCTGAACACTGAAGCTTTCTTT.

This clone was counted a few times. This sample includes further DNA sequences coding for the same CDR3. The V and J genes are TRBV6-2 or TRBV6-3 and TRBJ2-3; D call uncertain. The CDR3 sequence is 11 residues long. V was pared by 6 bases and J by 3 bases, with 4 bases between. Germline V lookup: CDR1 MNHEY, CDR2 SVGEGT. DNA for the CDR3: TGTGCCAGCAGCTCTACAGATACGCAGTATTTT. Translation gives CASSSTDTQYF.

The V gene is TRBV2, the J gene TRBJ2-1, with D unclear. The V gene's germline CDR1 is SNHLY and CDR2 FYNNEI. This CDR3 comprises 14 residues. V was shortened by 6 bases and J by 4 bases, with 13 bases between the two germline ends. CDR3: CASSVEQLYNEQFF. CDR3 bases: TGTGCCAGCAGCGTTGAACAGTTGTACAATGAGCAGTTCTTC. The whole variable domain, remainder taken from reference TRBV2 and TRBJ2-1, is EPEVTQTPSHQVTQMGQEVILRCVPISNHLYFYWYRQILGQKVEFLVSFYNNEISEKSEIFDDQFSVERPDGSNFTLKIRSTKLEDSAMYFCASSVEQLYNEQFFGPGTRLTVL.

The CDR3 loop reads CASSLTGVGQEPQHF. In nucleotides, the CDR3 is TGCGCCAGCAGCTTGACAGGGGTGGGTCAAGAGCCCCAGCATTTT. The V gene is TRBV5-1, the J gene TRBJ1-5, with TRBD1 matching over 7 bases. This CDR3 is built from 15 residues. Trimming removed 1 base from V and 8 bases from J; junction bases left unmatched: 9. Germline V gene data show CDR1 as SGHRS and CDR2 as YFSETQ. Full variable domain (remainder filled in from reference TRBV5-1 and TRBJ1-5): KAGVTQTPRYLIKTRGQQVTLSCSPISGHRSVSWYQQTPGQGLQFLFEYFSETQRNKGNFPGRFSGRQFSNSRSEMNVSTLELGDSALYLCASSLTGVGQEPQHFGDGTRLSIL.

The chain is built from TRBV5-4 and TRBJ1-2, with 10 positions matching TRBD1. CDR3 size: 17 residues. Germline V gene data show CDR1 as SGHNT and CDR2 as YYREEE (reference sequence). V trimming: 5 bases; J trimming: 5 bases; junction bases outside the gene matches: 15. The CDR3 here is CASSPGGTGAASYGYTF. The CDR3 bases are TGTGCCAGCAGTCCGGGCGGGACAGGGGCCGCCTCATATGGCTACACCTTC.

V and J are TRBV3-1 (or the pseudogene TRBV3-2) and TRBJ1-4; D unresolved. The germline V gene encodes CDR1 LGHDT and CDR2 YNNKEL (reference sequence). V lost 2 bases and J lost 5, with 0 bases in between. This CDR3 comprises 11 residues. The CDR3 nucleotides are TGTGCCAGCAGCCAAAATGAAAAACTGTTTTTT. Amino acid sequence: CASSQNEKLFF.

This chain joins TRBV12-5 and TRBJ2-2; D may match TRBD1 or TRBD2 (5 bases each). The germline CDR1 and CDR2 sequences are LGHNT and FRNRAP. CDR3 length: 14 amino acids. The V end was cut by 1 base, the J end by 3 bases, with 6 bases between. Here the CDR3 DNA reads TGTGCTAGTGGTTTGGGAGGGGACACCGGGGAGCTGTTTTTT. Translating gives CASGLGGDTGELFF.

This rearrangement joins TRBV6-1 to TRBJ1-1, with D uncertain. Germline CDR1 reads MNHNS; CDR2 reads SASEGT. V lost 0 bases and J lost 11, with 13 bases in between. This CDR3 spans 13 amino acids. CDR3 residues: CASSEAKDLRAFF. The CDR3 DNA follows: TGTGCCAGCAGTGAAGCGAAGGATCTGAGGGCTTTCTTT.

This clone came up a few times. The chain carries TRBV7-2 and TRBJ2-7, with D perhaps matching TRBD2 (6 bases). This CDR3 region has 12 residues. The ends were cut back, 5 bases at V and 6 bases at J, with 11 bases in the middle. CDR1 SGHTA and CDR2 FQGNSA come from the germline V gene. The CDR3 protein is CASSLRRGEQYF. The CDR3 coding sequence is TGTGCCAGCAGCCTAAGGAGGGGCGAGCAGTACTTC. Together with reference TRBV7-2 and TRBJ2-7, the CDR3 gives the full variable domain: GAGVSQSPSNKVTEKGKDVELRCDPISGHTALYWYRQSLGQGLEFLIYFQGNSAPDKSGLPSDRFSAERTGGSVSTLTIQRTQQEDSAVYLCASSLRRGEQYFGPGTRLTVT.

The chain carries TRBV3-1 (or the pseudogene TRBV3-2) and TRBJ2-7; 8 nucleotides match TRBD2. This CDR3 is built from 18 residues. The V and J ends lost 0 bases and 0 bases, in that order; junction bases with no gene match: 10. Germline CDR1 and CDR2: LGHDT and YNNKEL (reference sequence). The CDR3 spells CASSQDRVSRGASYEQYF. The DNA of the CDR3 is TGTGCCAGCAGCCAAGATCGCGTATCGCGGGGGGCCTCCTACGAGCAGTACTTC.

The rearrangement joins TRBV5-1 to TRBJ1-2; unclear D gene. V shed 0 bases and J shed 6 bases, with 15 bases lying between them. The CDR3 contains 15 residues. Looked up from germline, CDR1 is SGHRS and CDR2 is YFSETQ. The CDR3 nucleotides are TGCGCCAGCAGCTTGGATACAGAGGGTATGGATGGCTACACCTTC. Translated, it gives CASSLDTEGMDGYTF. Full variable domain (remainder filled in from reference TRBV5-1 and TRBJ1-2): KAGVTQTPRYLIKTRGQQVTLSCSPISGHRSVSWYQQTPGQGLQFLFEYFSETQRNKGNFPGRFSGRQFSNSRSEMNVSTLELGDSALYLCASSLDTEGMDGYTFGSGTRLTVV.

The V gene is TRBV11-3, the J gene TRBJ1-2, with a weak D call TRBD1 (5 bases). This CDR3 region has 16 residues. V gave up 10 bases and J gave up 5 bases, with 26 bases separating them. The V gene's germline CDR1 is SGHNT and CDR2 YENEEA. CDR3 residues: CAIIRDVTDFQYGYTF. As DNA, the CDR3 is TGTGCCATCATCCGGGACGTAACCGACTTCCAGTATGGCTACACCTTC.

This chain joins TRBV5-4 and TRBJ2-1; 8 nucleotides align to TRBD1. Trimming removed 2 bases from V and 1 base from J; junction bases left unmatched: 5. Per germline, CDR1 SGHNT and CDR2 YYREEE (reference sequence). This CDR3 comprises 16 residues. DNA for the CDR3: TGTGCCAGCAGCTTCTCAGGGGGCGCATCCTACAATGAGCAGTTCTTC. Protein sequence: CASSFSGGASYNEQFF.

The J gene is TRBJ2-7, the V gene TRBV18; the match to TRBD1 covers 9 bases. V dropped 3 bases and J dropped 3; count of bases not matched to a gene: 3. There are 14 residues in the CDR3. Per germline, CDR1 KGHSH and CDR2 LQKENI. The CDR3 spells CASSPRDRDYEQYF. The CDR3 coding sequence is TGTGCCAGCTCACCCCGGGACAGGGACTACGAGCAGTACTTC.

The V call is TRBV5-4, the J call TRBJ1-2, with unresolved D. The V gene's germline CDR1 is SGHNT and CDR2 YYREEE (reference sequence). The CDR3 contains 15 residues. V was trimmed by 3 bases and J by 4 bases, leaving 16 bases between them. Here the CDR3 reads CASSSRSAGSYGYTF. CDR3 DNA: TGTGCCAGCAGCTCGCGTAGCGCGGGTTCCTATGGCTACACCTTC. Complete variable domain (other parts from reference TRBV5-4 and TRBJ1-2): ETGVTQSPTHLIKTRGQQVTLRCSSQSGHNTVSWYQQALGQGPQFIFQYYREEENGRGNFPPRFSGLQFPNYSSELNVNALELDDSALYLCASSSRSAGSYGYTFGSGTRLTVV.

The chain recombines TRBV3-1 (or the pseudogene TRBV3-2) with TRBJ1-1; TRBD1 matches 7 bases. CDR3 length: 14 residues. CDR1 is LGHDT and CDR2 is YNNKEL in the germline V gene (reference sequence). V dropped 5 bases and J dropped 1; count of bases not matched to a gene: 4. The CDR3 DNA reads as TGTGCCAGCAGCGCCGGACAGGAGAACACTGAAGCTTTCTTT. This gives the protein CASSAGQENTEAFF.